This TCR beta chain is from a study of T cells in Graves' hyperthyroidism and ophthalmopathy. Findings and caveats of the study: A 13 V-J model separated ophthalmopathy from stable hyperthyroidism.

The investigators amplified TCR beta CDR3 regions from RNA transcripts. RT-PCR in the first round (using the HTBI primer set) targeted the TCR CDR3. TCRdb reprocessed the multiplex PCR reads with MiXCR, giving one entry per CDR3 protein. The sample has about 700,000 distinct CDR3 sequences, 12% to 15% seen once. About this clonotype: Its antigen remains unknown.

Patients aged 18 to 65 had newly diagnosed hyperthyroidism that had lasted under 2 months. Using approximately 10 ml of fresh peripheral blood, PBMCs were prepared. The sequence derives from a woman between 18 and 29 years old with Graves' hyperthyroidism. Sequenced: blood.

The CDR3 is CASSPRQPGQGNSPLHF. The CDR3 region has the DNA TGTGCCAGCTCACCAAGGCAACCGGGACAGGGTAATTCACCCCTCCACTTT. This rearrangement joins TRBV18 to TRBJ1-6; 9 bases are shared with TRBD1. Germline loops: CDR1 KGHSH, CDR2 LQKENI. Trimming took 2 bases from V and 6 from J; bases not matched to a gene: 8. CDR3 length: 17 amino acids.